This T cell receptor beta chain was found in a study of tumor-infiltrating lymphocytes in primary liver carcinoma. Overall study: Stage T1-T3 N0M0 tumors measured about 4 to 11 cm at most.

The authors made TCR beta cDNA from 500 to 600 ng total RNA with a constant-region primer. The TCR beta library was amplified through three nested multiplex PCR rounds in a modified ARM-PCR procedure. Both of the initial two PCR rounds ran for about 11 cycles and employed TRBV1-TRBV30 forward primers alongside a C-beta reverse primer. From the multiplex PCR reads, TCRdb called clonotypes with MiXCR, one entry per CDR3 protein. The sample contains about 92,000 distinct CDR3 sequences, around 68% of which appear only once. Of note for this clonotype: The junction differs from germline at one of its ends, possibly a read error.

Co-extraction yielded RNA and DNA from around 18-30 mg of unsorted bulk tissue. Germline V gene lookup returns CDR1 ENHRY and CDR2 SYGVKD. CDR3 length equals 12 residues. Material: tumor-adjacent normal liver tissue. This clonotype originated in a man aged 40-55 years with primary liver carcinoma and hepatitis B virus infection. This rearrangement joins TRBV10-3 to TRBJ2-1; TRBD1 or TRBD2 may be the D gene (5 bases each). This CDR3 is CVISDGANERFF. In DNA, the CDR3 is TGTGTCATCAGTGACGGGGCAAATGAGCGGTTCTTC.